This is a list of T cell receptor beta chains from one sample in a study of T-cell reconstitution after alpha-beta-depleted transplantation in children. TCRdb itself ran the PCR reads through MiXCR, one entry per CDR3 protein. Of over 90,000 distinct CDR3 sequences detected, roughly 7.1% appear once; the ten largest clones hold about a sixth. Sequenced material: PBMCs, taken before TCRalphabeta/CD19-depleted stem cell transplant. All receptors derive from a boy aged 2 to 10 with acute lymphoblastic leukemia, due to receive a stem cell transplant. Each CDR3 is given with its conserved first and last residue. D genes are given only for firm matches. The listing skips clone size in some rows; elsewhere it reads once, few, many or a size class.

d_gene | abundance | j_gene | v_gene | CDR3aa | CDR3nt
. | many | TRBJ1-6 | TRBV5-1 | CASSPQTENSPLHF | TGCGCCAGCAGCCCCCAAACAGAGAATTCACCCCTCCACTTT
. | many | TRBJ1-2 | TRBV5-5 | CASSLATGAYYDYTF | TGTGCCAGCAGCTTGGCCACGGGGGCCTACTATGACTACACCTTC
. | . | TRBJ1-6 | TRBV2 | CASSVDPSSYNSPLHF | TGTGCCAGCAGTGTGGACCCGAGCTCCTATAATTCACCCCTCCACTTT
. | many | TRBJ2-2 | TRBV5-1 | CASKRDTGELFF | TGCGCCAGCAAAAGGGATACCGGGGAGCTGTTTTTT
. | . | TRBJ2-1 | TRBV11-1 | CASTEGGSYNEQFF | TGTGCCTCCACCGAGGGGGGCTCCTACAATGAGCAGTTCTTC
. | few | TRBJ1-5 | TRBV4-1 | CASSQVTDSNQPQHF | TGCGCCAGCAGCCAAGTGACGGACAGCAATCAGCCCCAGCATTTT
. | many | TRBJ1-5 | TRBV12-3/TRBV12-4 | CASSLDSPPQPQHF | TGTGCCAGCAGTTTGGACAGCCCTCCTCAGCCCCAGCATTTT
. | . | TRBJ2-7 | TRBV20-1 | CSAQGPNYEQYF | TGCAGTGCTCAGGGCCCCAACTACGAGCAGTACTTC
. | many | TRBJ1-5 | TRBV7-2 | CASSSNRMPQHF | TGTGCCAGCAGCTCCAACAGAATGCCCCAGCATTTT
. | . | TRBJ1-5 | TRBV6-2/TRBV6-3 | CASSYARVTGIYSNQPQHF | TGTGCCAGCAGTTACGCACGGGTCACGGGCATCTATAGCAATCAGCCCCAGCATTTT
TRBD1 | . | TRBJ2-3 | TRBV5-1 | CASSLLDRSTDTQYF | TGCGCCAGCAGCTTACTGGACAGGAGCACAGATACGCAGTATTTT
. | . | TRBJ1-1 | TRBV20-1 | CSITDGSNTEAFF | TGCAGTATCACAGACGGGTCGAACACTGAAGCTTTCTTT
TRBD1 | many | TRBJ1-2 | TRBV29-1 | CSATDRAREVRGYTF | TGCAGCGCTACGGACAGGGCCCGGGAAGTGAGGGGCTACACCTTC
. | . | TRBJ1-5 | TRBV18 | CASSIQGVRQPQHF | TGTGCCAGCTCAATACAGGGAGTACGGCAGCCCCAGCATTTT
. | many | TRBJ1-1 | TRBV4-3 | CASKGTSLNTEAFF | TGCGCCAGCAAGGGGACATCCCTGAACACTGAAGCTTTCTTT
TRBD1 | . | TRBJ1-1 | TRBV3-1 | CASCQSDRGATEAFF | TGTGCCTCCTGCCAATCCGACAGGGGGGCGACTGAAGCTTTCTTT
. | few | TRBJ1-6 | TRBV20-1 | CSAKEDVNSPLHF | TGCAGTGCTAAAGAGGACGTTAATTCACCCCTCCACTTT
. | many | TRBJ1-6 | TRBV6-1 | CASRKGISSYNSPLHF | TGTGCCAGCAGGAAGGGGATTAGCTCCTATAATTCACCCCTCCACTTT
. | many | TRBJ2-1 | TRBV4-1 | CASSLDITYNEQFF | TGCGCCAGCAGCCTGGATATCACCTACAATGAGCAGTTCTTC
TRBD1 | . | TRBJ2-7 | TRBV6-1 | CASSEWGTGSYEQYF | TGTGCCAGCAGTGAATGGGGGACAGGCTCCTACGAGCAGTACTTC
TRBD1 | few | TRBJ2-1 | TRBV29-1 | CSGTGIVHEQFF | TGCAGCGGGACAGGGATCGTCCATGAGCAGTTCTTC
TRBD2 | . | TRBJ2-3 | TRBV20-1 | CSASIRGGSFTDTQYF | TGCAGTGCTAGTATACGCGGGGGGTCCTTCACAGATACGCAGTATTTT